This T cell receptor beta chain was documented in a study of blood T cell repertoires in COVID-19. Looking at the study overall: T cells, B-cell-depleted T cells, or PBMCs supplied cDNA or gDNA.

Original handling: Estimated nucleated cell counts came from reference gene primer amplification. The assay was immunoSEQ multiplex PCR, and TCRdb's table has in-frame clones only and misses some. V, J and clone size are those of that table, while D and trimming were read from the DNA. The sample has some 200,000 clones, about nine tenths seen once. This clonotype originated in a man older than 75 with acute or convalescent COVID-19. Sequencing input: peripheral blood.

CDR3 amino acids: CASSLAISGRTGELFF. CDR3 nucleotides: TGTGCCAGCAGCCTCGCCATTTCCGGGAGGACCGGGGAGCTGTTTTTT. The rearrangement uses TRBV3-1 (or the pseudogene TRBV3-2) and TRBJ2-2; TRBD2 agrees at 7 bases. V gave up 4 bases and J gave up 5 bases; unmatched junction bases: 10. This CDR3 has 16 amino acids. CDR1 is LGHDT, CDR2 YNNKEL, per germline (reference sequence).